Detailed here is one T cell receptor beta chain. Its specificity is unknown. Single viable CD3+CD4+CD8-CD45RO+ cells were sorted as the memory CD4+ T cells. This entry comes from a study of memory CD4+ T cells and cytomegalovirus serostatus. Study information: Of the healthy Belgian adults, 9 were CMV seropositive and more than 20 seronegative. Whole-study results and caveats: The CMV-associated TCR signature appears largely within the CD4+ memory repertoire. Median bootstrapped AUC for CMV status was around 0.96 originally, 0.85 to 0.92 US-trained.

V was pared by 5 bases and J by 5 bases, with 6 bases of the junction left unmatched. This CDR3 has 15 residues. Germline CDR1 SGHKS, CDR2 YYEKEE (reference sequence). The data were produced by immunoSEQ multiplex PCR, yet TCRdb's version contains in-frame clones alone and is incomplete. The data contain fewer than 40,000 clones, roughly four fifths of them singletons. The J gene is TRBJ1-5, the V gene TRBV5-5; the match to TRBD1 covers 11 bases. Sequences were obtained from memory CD4+ T cells from blood. The clonotype originates from an adult in good health and CMV-seronegative. CDR3 nucleotides: TGTGCCAGCAGGCGGACAGGGGGCGGCGATCAGCCCCAGCATTTT. It codes for CASRRTGGGDQPQHF. Combining the CDR3 with reference TRBV5-5 and TRBJ1-5 gives the whole variable domain DAGVTQSPTHLIKTRGQQVTLRCSPISGHKSVSWYQQVLGQGPQFIFQYYEKEERGRGNFPDRFSARQFPNYSSELNVNALLLGDSALYLCASRRTGGGDQPQHFGDGTRLSIL.